The present entry profiles one TCR beta chain with its context. As yet, its antigen is unknown. This specimen comes from a study of response to subunit inactivated influenza vaccine. Study results and caveats: Few additional T cells are recruited per seasonal influenza vaccination, authors suggested.

TCRdb recomputed calls from the RT-PCR reads with MiXCR, one row per CDR3 protein. The profile shows fewer than 750,000 distinct CDR3 sequences, approximately 14% of them singletons. This material consisted of PBMCs from blood, taken 11 to 12 days after vaccination. This sequence was found in a man aged 50-60 years who received an inactivated influenza vaccine.

The DNA of the CDR3 is TGTGCCAGCGGTACAGGGGCTTTTAAGAACGAGCAGTACTTC. It codes for CASGTGAFKNEQYF. This chain links TRBV6-1 with TRBJ2-7; the match to TRBD1 covers 7 bases. The CDR3 consists of 14 residues. Germline CDR1 and CDR2: MNHNS and SASEGT. Germline trimming cut 8 bases from V and 5 bases from J; bases unmatched to any gene: 12.